A selection of T cell receptor beta chains follows, all from one sample in a study of T-cell reconstitution after alpha-beta-depleted transplantation in children. TCRdb analysed the PCR reads with MiXCR anew, one entry per CDR3 protein. In the table there are about 270,000 distinct CDR3 sequences, 9.9% of which are singletons. The source material was PBMCs from the stem cell graft donor, sampled from the stem cell graft. These receptors all stem from a human donor who donated a stem cell graft to a child with SCID. CDR3s leave out the opening cysteine and the closing phenylalanine or tryptophan.

v_call cdr3_aa
TRBV5-1 ASSFTTSGAYEQY
TRBV18 ASSPPGQGQGNQPQH
TRBV20-1 SAQLGSSYEQY
TRBV10-1 ASSETGRGTQY
TRBV9 ASSVGEGTLNEQF
TRBV5-1 ASSQTGVRNEQF
TRBV15 ATSRDLAGTYNEQF
TRBV20-1 SAPEGVGYNEQF
TRBV28 ASSTQRGVNNEQF
TRBV4-1 ASSPGFLGYQPQH
TRBV3-1 ASSLDRGLSTDTQY
TRBV11-2 ASSLAAVLTNEQF
TRBV6-6 ASSSTRSETQY